This T cell receptor (beta chain) was found in a study of technical replicates of blood from a handful of donors. The CDR3 totals 16 residues. CDR1 SGHTA and CDR2 FQGNSA come from the germline V gene. J gave up 8 bases and V 1 base, and 9 bases lay outside the gene matches. Measured with immunoSEQ multiplex PCR; TCRdb has only the in-frame clones, and not every one. The table lists approximately 70,000 clones, 91% of them singletons. The gene calls are TRBV7-2 and TRBJ1-2, with TRBD1 matching over 11 bases. Input material: T cells isolated from PBMCs. The sequence derives from a human donor in good health. Some clones in this sample may be carry-over from other donors' samples. This chain's CDR3 is CASSLVDRGRGKGYTF. CDR3 coding DNA: TGTGCCAGCAGCTTAGTGGACAGGGGGCGCGGGAAGGGCTACACCTTC. The full variable domain, its missing parts supplied by reference TRBV7-2 and TRBJ1-2, is GAGVSQSPSNKVTEKGKDVELRCDPISGHTALYWYRQSLGQGLEFLIYFQGNSAPDKSGLPSDRFSAERTGGSVSTLTIQRTQQEDSAVYLCASSLVDRGRGKGYTFGSGTRLTVV.